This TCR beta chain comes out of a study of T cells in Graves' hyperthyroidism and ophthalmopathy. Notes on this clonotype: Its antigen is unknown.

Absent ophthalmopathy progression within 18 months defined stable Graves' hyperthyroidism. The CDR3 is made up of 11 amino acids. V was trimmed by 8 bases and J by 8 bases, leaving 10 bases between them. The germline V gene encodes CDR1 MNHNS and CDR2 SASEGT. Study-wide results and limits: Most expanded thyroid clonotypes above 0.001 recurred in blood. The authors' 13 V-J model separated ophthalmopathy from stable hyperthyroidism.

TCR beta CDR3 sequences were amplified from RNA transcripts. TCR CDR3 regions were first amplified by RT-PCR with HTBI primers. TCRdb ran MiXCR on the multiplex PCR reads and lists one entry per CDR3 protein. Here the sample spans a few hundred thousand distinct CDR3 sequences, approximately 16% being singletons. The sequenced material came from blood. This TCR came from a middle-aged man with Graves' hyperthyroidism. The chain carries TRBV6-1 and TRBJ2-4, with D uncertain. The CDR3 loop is CASPRVDIQYF. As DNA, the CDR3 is TGTGCCAGCCCGCGAGTGGACATTCAGTACTTC.